This TCR beta chain is from a study of OX40 agonist ivuxolimab in advanced cancers. The wider study: Three partial responders included one hepatocellular carcinoma patient and two cutaneous melanoma patients.

Comments on this clone: The antigen remains unidentified.

TCRdb's table, derived via immunoSEQ multiplex PCR, lists solely in-frame clones and lacks some. The repertoire has 65,000 to 90,000 clones, around nine tenths of them found once; the top ten carry 0.75% to 0.9%. The V gene's germline CDR1 is SGHRS and CDR2 YFSETQ. The CDR3 is 13 amino acids. V lost 4 bases to trimming and J lost 4 bases; unmatched junction nucleotides: 4. Study conclusions and caveats: Mean expanded clone counts were higher in CD8+ than CD4+ T cells. Normalized T-cell clonal expansion was also low in a subset of nonresponders.

The rearrangement joins TRBV5-1 to TRBJ1-2; 7 nucleotides line up with TRBD1. This specimen consisted of CD4+ or CD8+ T cells sorted from blood, obtained in a trial of the OX40 agonist ivuxolimab. The sequence was obtained from an adult with an advanced solid tumor such as melanoma, head and neck, liver or kidney cancer. The CDR3 region is CASSPGQSYGYTF. CDR3 bases: TGCGCCAGCAGCCCGGGACAGAGCTATGGCTACACCTTC.